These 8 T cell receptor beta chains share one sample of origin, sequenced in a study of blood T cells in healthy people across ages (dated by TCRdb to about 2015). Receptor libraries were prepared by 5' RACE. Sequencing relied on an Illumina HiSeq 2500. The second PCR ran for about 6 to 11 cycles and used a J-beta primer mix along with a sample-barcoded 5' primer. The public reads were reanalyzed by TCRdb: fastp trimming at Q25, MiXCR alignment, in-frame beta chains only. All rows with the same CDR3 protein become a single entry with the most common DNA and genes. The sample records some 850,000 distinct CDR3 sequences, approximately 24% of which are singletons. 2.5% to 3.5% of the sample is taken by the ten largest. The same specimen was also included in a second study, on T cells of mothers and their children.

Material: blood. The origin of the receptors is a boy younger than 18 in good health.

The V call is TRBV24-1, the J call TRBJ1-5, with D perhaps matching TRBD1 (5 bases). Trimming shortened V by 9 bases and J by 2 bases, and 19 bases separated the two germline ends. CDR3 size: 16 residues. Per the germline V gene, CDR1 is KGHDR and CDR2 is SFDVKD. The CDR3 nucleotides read TGTGCCACCGGGGGTGAAGGCAGTCCTGGCAATCAGCCCCAGCATTTT. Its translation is CATGGEGSPGNQPQHF.

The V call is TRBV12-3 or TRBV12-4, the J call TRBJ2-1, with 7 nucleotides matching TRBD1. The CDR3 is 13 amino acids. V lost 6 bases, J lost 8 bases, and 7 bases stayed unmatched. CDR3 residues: CASSQTGYDEQFF. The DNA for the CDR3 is TGTGCCAGCAGCCAGACAGGGTACGATGAGCAGTTCTTC.

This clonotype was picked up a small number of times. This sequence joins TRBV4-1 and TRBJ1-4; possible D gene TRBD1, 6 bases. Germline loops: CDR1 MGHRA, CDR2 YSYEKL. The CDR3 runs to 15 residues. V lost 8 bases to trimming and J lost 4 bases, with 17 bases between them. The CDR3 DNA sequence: TGCGCCAGCCGACTTCAGGACAGCCTTAATGAAAAACTGTTTTTT. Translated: CASRLQDSLNEKLFF.

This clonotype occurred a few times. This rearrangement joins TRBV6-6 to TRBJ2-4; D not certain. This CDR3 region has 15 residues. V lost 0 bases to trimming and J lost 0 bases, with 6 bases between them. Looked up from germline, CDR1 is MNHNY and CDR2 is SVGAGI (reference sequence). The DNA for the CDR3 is TGTGCCAGCAGTTACTCGGGTATAGCCAAAAACATTCAGTACTTC. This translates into CASSYSGIAKNIQYF.

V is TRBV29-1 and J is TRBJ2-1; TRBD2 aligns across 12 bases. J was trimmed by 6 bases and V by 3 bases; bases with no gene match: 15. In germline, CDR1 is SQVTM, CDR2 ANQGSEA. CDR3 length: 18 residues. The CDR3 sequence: CSVESWASGGDLGNEQFF. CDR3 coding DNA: TGCAGCGTTGAGTCGTGGGCTAGCGGGGGGGATCTGGGCAATGAGCAGTTCTTC.

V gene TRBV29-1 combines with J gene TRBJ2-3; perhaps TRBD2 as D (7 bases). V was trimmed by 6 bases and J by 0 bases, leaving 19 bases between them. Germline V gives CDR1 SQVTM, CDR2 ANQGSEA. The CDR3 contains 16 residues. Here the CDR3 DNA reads TGCAGCGTGGCCTCTTGGGGGGGGCGAAGCACAGATACGCAGTATTTT. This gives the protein CSVASWGGRSTDTQYF.

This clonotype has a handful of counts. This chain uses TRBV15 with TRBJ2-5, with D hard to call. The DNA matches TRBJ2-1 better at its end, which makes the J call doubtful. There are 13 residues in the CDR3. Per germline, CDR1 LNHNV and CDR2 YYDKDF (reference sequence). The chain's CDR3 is CATSRGYTFGQFF. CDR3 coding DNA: TGTGCCACCAGCAGGGGCTACACTTTTGGGCAGTTCTTC.

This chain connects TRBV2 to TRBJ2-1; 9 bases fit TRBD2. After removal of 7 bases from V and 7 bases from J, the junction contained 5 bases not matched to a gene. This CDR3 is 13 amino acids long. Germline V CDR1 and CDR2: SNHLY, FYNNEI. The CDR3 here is CASTLGLANEQFF. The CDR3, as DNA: TGTGCCAGCACCTTGGGACTAGCTAATGAGCAGTTCTTC.